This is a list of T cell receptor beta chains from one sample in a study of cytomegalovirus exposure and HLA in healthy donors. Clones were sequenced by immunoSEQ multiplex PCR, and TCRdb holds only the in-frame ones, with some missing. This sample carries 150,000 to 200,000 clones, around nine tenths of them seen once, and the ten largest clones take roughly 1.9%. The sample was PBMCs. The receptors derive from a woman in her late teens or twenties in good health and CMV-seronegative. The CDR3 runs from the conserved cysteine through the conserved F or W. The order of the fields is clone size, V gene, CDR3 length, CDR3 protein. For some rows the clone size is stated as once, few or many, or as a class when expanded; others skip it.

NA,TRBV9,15,CASSVEAGFSYEQYF
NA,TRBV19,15,CASRRDRGGYNEQFF
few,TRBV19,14,CASSILGQYYGYTF
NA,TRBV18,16,CASSPPTGGMAGELFF
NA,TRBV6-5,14,CASSLPGPPYEQYF
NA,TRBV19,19,CASSIAFTRQGSENTEAFF
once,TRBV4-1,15,CASSQNWGLAYEQYF
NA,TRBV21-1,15,CASRGRDRGNNEQFF
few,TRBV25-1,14,CASSRTGVSQPQHF
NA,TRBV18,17,CASSTKEWGVRGYEQYF
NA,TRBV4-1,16,CASSQRISASTDTQYF
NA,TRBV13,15,CASNIQGQSFYGYTF
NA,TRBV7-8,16,CASSFLWGLATHEQYF
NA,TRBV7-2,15,CASSFSGTLNTEAFF
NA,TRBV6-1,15,CASSAGTGSNQPQHF
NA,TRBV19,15,CASSTFGQIPGEQYF
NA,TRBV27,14,CASSLRRGSETQYF
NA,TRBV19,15,CASSMGTPYGNTIYF
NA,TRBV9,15,CASSAAGGPSNEQFF
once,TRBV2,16,CASSEALWTVYSPLHF
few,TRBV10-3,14,CASRDRERTGELFF
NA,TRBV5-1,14,CASSLGGYYNEQFF
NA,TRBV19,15,CASSIGTGHTDTQYF
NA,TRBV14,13,CASSRTANYGYTF
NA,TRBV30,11,CAWSTLDIQYF
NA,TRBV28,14,CASRRGLSGNTIYF
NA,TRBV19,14,CASGRDRGRLGYTF
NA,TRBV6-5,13,CASTTWGGSPLHF
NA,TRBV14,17,CASSHSLGLAGGGEQFF
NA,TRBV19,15,CASSIGGGQQETQYF
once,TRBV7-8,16,CASSLARSPSGNTIYF
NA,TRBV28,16,CASSGPGQGVSYEQYF
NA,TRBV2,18,CASRRWTSGRGSYNEQFF
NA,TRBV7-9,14,CASSLEQGNRELFF
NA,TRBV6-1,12,CASSAYTDTQYF
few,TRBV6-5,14,CASSYSVTGKKLFF
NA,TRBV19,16,CASSFSRTGRNQPQHF
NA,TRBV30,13,CAWDRVSGNTIYF
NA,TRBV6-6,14,CASSYSGLSSEQYF
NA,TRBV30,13,CAWIETENTEAFF
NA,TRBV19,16,CASSLLRGSSYNEQFF
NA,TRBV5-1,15,CASRSGTPNTGELFF
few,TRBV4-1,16,CASSPDRGGVSYEQYF